Listed below are T cell receptor beta chains from one sample, sequenced in a study of metastatic and nonmetastatic thyroid tumors. TCRdb re-clonotyped the PCR reads through MiXCR. The data show 4,600 or so clones, approximately 29% seen once. Input material: adjacent normal tissue. Source of these receptors: a male donor with papillary thyroid cancer or a benign thyroid nodule (not recorded which). Some clones in this sample may be carry-over from other donors' samples. The CDR3 runs from the conserved cysteine through the conserved F or W. D genes are given only for firm matches. Rows give clone size only sometimes, using once, few, many, or a class for an expanded clone.

abundance	v_gene	d_gene	j_gene	CDR3aa	CDR3nt
many	TRBV28	NA	TRBJ1-2	CASSAGQSQVEGYTF	TGTGCCAGCAGTGCGGGACAATCCCAAGTGGAGGGCTACACCTTC
large	TRBV6-1	NA	TRBJ1-2	CASSEPGWVRPGYTF	TGTGCCAGCAGTGAACCGGGATGGGTCAGACCTGGCTACACCTTC
NA	TRBV27	TRBD2	TRBJ2-1	CASSSSPISGSDEQFF	TGTGCCAGCAGTTCCTCTCCGATTAGCGGGAGCGATGAGCAGTTCTTC
large	TRBV12-3/TRBV12-4	NA	TRBJ2-5	CASRPGPAETQYF	TGTGCCAGCAGACCAGGCCCGGCCGAGACCCAGTACTTC
few	TRBV6-1	NA	TRBJ2-1	CASSGVRARNEQFF	TGTGCCAGCAGTGGGGTGAGGGCCCGTAATGAGCAGTTCTTC
few	TRBV11-2	NA	TRBJ1-1	CASSLRVGEAFF	TGTGCCAGCAGCCTCAGGGTGGGGGAAGCTTTCTTT
NA	TRBV24-1	NA	TRBJ2-2	CATSDSPTGELFF	TGTGCCACCAGTGATTCCCCCACCGGGGAGCTGTTTTTC
medium-sized	TRBV20-1	NA	TRBJ1-1	CSAISGRTEAFF	TGCAGTGCTATTTCAGGAAGGACTGAAGCTTTCTTT
NA	TRBV13	TRBD2	TRBJ2-7	CASSRSGFEQYF	TGTGCCAGCAGTCGTAGCGGGTTCGAGCAGTACTTC
NA	TRBV11-2	TRBD2	TRBJ2-1	CASSGMWTSGSRNEQFF	TGTGCCAGCAGCGGAATGTGGACTAGCGGGAGTAGAAATGAGCAGTTCTTC
large	TRBV6-1	NA	TRBJ1-6	CASSPRGGSHNSPLHF	TGTGCCAGTTCCCCCCGAGGGGGGTCGCACAATTCACCCCTCCACTTT
few	TRBV25-1	NA	TRBJ1-1	CASSEYREWGDTEDFF	TGTGCCAGCAGTGAATACCGGGAATGGGGAGACACTGAAGATTTCTTT
large	TRBV27	TRBD2	TRBJ2-5	CASGTSGGALETQYF	TGTGCCAGCGGCACTAGCGGGGGGGCCCTGGAGACCCAGTACTTC
few	TRBV6-2/TRBV6-3	NA	TRBJ2-7	CASSYEAATSYEQYF	TGTGCCAGCAGTTACGAGGCAGCCACTTCCTACGAGCAGTACTTC
NA	TRBV13	TRBD2	TRBJ2-5	CASSPLGGRAHETQYF	TGTGCCAGCAGCCCGTTAGGAGGGAGGGCGCATGAGACCCAGTACTTC
NA	TRBV20-1	NA	TRBJ2-7	CSARVGTGYIYEQYF	TGCAGTGCTAGAGTGGGAACAGGGTACATCTACGAGCAGTACTTC
few	TRBV6-2/TRBV6-3	NA	TRBJ2-7	CASSSTSGTYEQYF	TGTGCCAGCAGTTCCACGTCGGGGACCTACGAGCAGTACTTC
NA	TRBV20-1	NA	TRBJ2-7	CSVPGRVGYEQYF	TGCAGTGTTCCGGGACGGGTGGGGTACGAGCAGTACTTC
few	TRBV30	NA	TRBJ2-3	CARSAVSRTQYF	TGCGCCCGGAGTGCAGTCTCCCGTACGCAGTATTTT
NA	TRBV20-1	NA	TRBJ1-1	CSARKTNTEAFF	TGCAGTGCTAGAAAGACGAACACTGAAGCTTTCTTT
medium-sized	TRBV3-1	NA	TRBJ2-2	CASSQRGANTGELFF	TGTGCCAGCAGTCAAAGGGGAGCCAACACCGGGGAGCTGTTTTTT
few	TRBV3-1	NA	TRBJ1-2	CASSHRGLNYGYTF	TGTGCCAGCAGCCACCGGGGACTTAACTATGGCTACACCTTC
NA	TRBV11-2	NA	TRBJ1-4	CASSLEVEPGGKLFF	TGTGCCAGCAGCTTAGAGGTGGAACCCGGCGGAAAACTGTTTTTT
few	TRBV6-2/TRBV6-3	NA	TRBJ2-7	CASYSRKGSYEQYF	TGTGCCAGCTATTCAAGAAAGGGGTCCTACGAGCAGTACTTC
NA	TRBV20-1	NA	TRBJ1-1	CSARDGAGAGEAFF	TGCAGTGCTAGAGATGGAGCCGGAGCTGGTGAAGCTTTCTTT